This T cell receptor beta chain is from a study of T cell responses to AZD1222 COVID-19 vaccine. CDR1 MNHEY and CDR2 SMNVEV come from the germline V gene (reference sequence). V lost 4 bases and J lost 1, with 7 bases in between. CDR3 size: 13 residues. Method: immunoSEQ multiplex PCR; TCRdb's copy keeps in-frame clones and lacks some. The table shows 170,000 or so clones, with approximately 86% occurring only once. This chain uses TRBV27 with TRBJ1-2; D remains unclear. This TCR came from an adult who received the AZD1222 COVID-19 vaccine. Sequences were derived from peripheral blood, sampled 28 days after the second AZD1222 dose. Here the CDR3 reads CASSSGRNYGYTF. For the CDR3, the DNA is TGTGCCAGCAGTTCCGGACGTAACTATGGCTACACCTTC.